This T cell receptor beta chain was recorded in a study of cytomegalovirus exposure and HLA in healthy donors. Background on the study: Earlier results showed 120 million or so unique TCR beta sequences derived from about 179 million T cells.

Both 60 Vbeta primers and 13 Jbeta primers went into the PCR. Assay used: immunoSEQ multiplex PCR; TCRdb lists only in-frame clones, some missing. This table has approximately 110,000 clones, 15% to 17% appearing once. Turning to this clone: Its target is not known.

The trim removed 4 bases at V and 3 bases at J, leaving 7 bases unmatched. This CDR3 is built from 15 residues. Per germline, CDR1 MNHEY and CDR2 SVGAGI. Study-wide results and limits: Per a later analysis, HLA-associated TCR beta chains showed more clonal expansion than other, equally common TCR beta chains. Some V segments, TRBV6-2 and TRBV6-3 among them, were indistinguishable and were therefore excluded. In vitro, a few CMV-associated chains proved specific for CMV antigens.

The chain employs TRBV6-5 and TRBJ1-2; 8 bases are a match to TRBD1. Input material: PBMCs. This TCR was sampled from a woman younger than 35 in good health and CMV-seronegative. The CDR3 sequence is CASSSPGGGHYGYTF. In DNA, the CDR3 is TGTGCCAGCAGTTCCCCAGGGGGCGGCCACTATGGCTACACCTTC.